Below, 25 T cell receptor beta chains from the same sample are listed, as sequenced in a study of T cell repertoires in cytomegalovirus infection. TCRdb reanalysed the reads using MiXCR and keeps one entry per CDR3 protein. Of some 150,000 distinct CDR3 sequences listed, 20% to 30% are singletons. The sample comprised PBMCs. Source of these receptors: a human donor in good health (CMV status not recorded). Some clones in this sample may be carry-over from other donors' samples.

The chain links TRBV12-3 or TRBV12-4 to TRBJ2-5; TRBD2 is a possible D gene (6 bases). This CDR3 region has 15 residues. V gave up 2 bases and J gave up 5 bases, with 15 bases separating them. Written as DNA, the CDR3 is TGTGCCAGCAGTTTATTTCACGGGAGCAGGGAGACCCAGTACTTC. Translation: CASSLFHGSRETQYF.

This clonotype was seen ten or more times. This chain joins TRBV7-2 and TRBJ2-7; 7 positions match TRBD2. The germline gives CDR1 SGHTA, CDR2 FQGNSA. The CDR3 is 16 amino acids. J gave up 2 bases and V 5 bases, and 12 bases lay outside the gene matches. CDR3 nucleotide sequence: TGTGCCAGCAGCCCCAGGGAGGGGAGGGACGCCTACGAGCAGTACTTC. This encodes CASSPREGRDAYEQYF.

CDR3 coding DNA: TGTGCCAGCAGTTTCCGACATCTCTCCTACGAGCAGTACTTC. Protein sequence: CASSFRHLSYEQYF. The V and J genes are TRBV12-3 or TRBV12-4 and TRBJ2-7; D is unclear. The CDR3 has 14 residues. Trimming took off 3 bases at V and 0 bases at J, with 9 bases between the two ends.

This clonotype was picked up a small number of times. The chain combines TRBV20-1 with TRBJ2-5; maybe TRBD2 (6 bases). Trimming left V 5 bases short and J 7 bases short, with 17 bases between. Germline assignment: CDR1 DFQATT and CDR2 SNEGSKA (reference sequence). The CDR3 sequence is 13 residues long. In nucleotides, the CDR3 is TGCAGTGCTGGGACGGAGGGCGCGAGGACCCAGTACTTC. Its protein is CSAGTEGARTQYF.

This clonotype was detected ten times or more. The chain recombines TRBV7-2 with TRBJ1-1; 9 nucleotides agree with TRBD1. This CDR3 contains 18 residues. The germline V gene has CDR1 SGHTA and CDR2 FQGNSA. Losses at the gene ends were 1 base for V and 4 bases for J; bases not matched to a gene: 13. The CDR3 spells CASSLVPTGTGSSTEAFF. In DNA, the CDR3 is TGTGCCAGCAGCTTAGTCCCCACCGGGACAGGGAGTAGCACTGAAGCTTTCTTT.

Note on this clonotype: A much larger clone differs by one base, so this may be a read error. The genes are TRBV18 and TRBJ2-1, with 9 positions matching TRBD1. The length of the CDR3 is 15 residues. The germline CDR1 and CDR2 sequences are KGHSH and LQKENI. CDR3 coding DNA: TGTGCCAGCTCACCCCAACCGACAGGGGGGGATGAGCAGTTGTTC. Amino acid sequence: CASSPQPTGGDEQLF.

In its sample, this clonotype was seen many times. The V and J genes are TRBV7-8 and TRBJ1-5; no firm D call. The CDR3 has 14 residues. The germline V gene encodes CDR1 SGHVS and CDR2 FQNEAQ. V lost 5 bases and J 1 base, leaving 9 bases between the germline ends. The CDR3 DNA is TGTGCCAGCAGCCCCACAGCGAGCAATCAGCCCCAGCATTTT. This codes for CASSPTASNQPQHF.

The chain couples TRBV4-1 to TRBJ2-1; a possible D gene is TRBD2 (7 bases). CDR1 is MGHRA and CDR2 is YSYEKL in the germline V gene. The CDR3 is made up of 17 amino acids. V dropped 0 bases and J dropped 4 bases, with 16 bases sitting between them. The CDR3 DNA is TGCGCCAGCAGCCAAGATATGTTAGGGGGGGGATACAATGAGCAGTTCTTC. Protein: CASSQDMLGGGYNEQFF.

This rearrangement joins TRBV19 to TRBJ1-2; no clear D. Germline lookup yields CDR1 LNHDA and CDR2 SQIVND (reference sequence). The CDR3 has 15 amino acids. V was trimmed by 1 base and J by 5 bases, leaving 14 bases between them. The CDR3 sequence: CASSIGSRGRYGYTF. CDR3 sequence (DNA): TGTGCCAGTAGTATAGGGAGCAGAGGAAGATATGGCTACACCTTC.

In its sample, this clonotype was seen many times. The chain employs TRBV7-2 and TRBJ1-3; D gene unclear. Germline lookup yields CDR1 SGHTA and CDR2 FQGNSA. Trimming cost V 2 bases and J 1 base, with 6 bases left between them. This CDR3 comprises 14 residues. The CDR3: CASSLSLSGNTIYF. In DNA, the CDR3 is TGTGCCAGCAGCTTATCCTTATCTGGAAACACCATATATTTT.

The J gene is TRBJ2-2, the V gene TRBV20-1, with TRBD2 identical over 10 bases. The germline gives CDR1 DFQATT, CDR2 SNEGSKA (reference sequence). With V trimmed by 5 bases and J by 3 bases, 6 bases remained unmatched. The CDR3 runs to 15 residues. The CDR3 sequence is CSAVQREGHTGELFF. For the CDR3, the DNA is TGCAGTGCTGTACAGCGGGAGGGCCACACCGGGGAGCTGTTTTTT.

This clonotype was detected a few times. V usage is TRBV7-2 and J usage is TRBJ2-7; D gene unclear. CDR1 SGHTA and CDR2 FQGNSA come from the germline V gene. The length of the CDR3 is 16 residues. V was cut by 1 base and J by 7 bases, with 20 bases left in between. CDR3 bases: TGTGCCAGCAGCTTAGGCCCCTCGGGCCCAGTCCGGGAGCAGTACTTC. Its protein product is CASSLGPSGPVREQYF.

In the case of this clonotype: The junction shows a germline mismatch at one end, possibly a read error. The rearrangement links TRBV7-9 to TRBJ1-5; 7 bases are a match to TRBD1. The CDR3 has 14 residues. Per germline, CDR1 SEHNR and CDR2 FQNEAQ (reference sequence). CDR3 loop: CASSLDRGNQSQHF. The CDR3 DNA sequence: TGTGCCAGCAGCTTAGACAGGGGTAATCAGTCCCAGCATTTT.

The chain combines TRBV28 with TRBJ1-5, with D hard to call. The CDR3 is made up of 14 amino acids. Trimming shortened V by 10 bases and J by 0 bases, and 13 bases separated the two germline ends. Germline V gene data show CDR1 as MDHEN and CDR2 as SYDVKM. In nucleotides, the CDR3 is TGTGCCACCACTGGTGGGAATAGCAATCAGCCCCAGCATTTT. Its protein is CATTGGNSNQPQHF.

This rearrangement joins TRBV19 to TRBJ2-1; maybe TRBD2 (7 bases). Looked up from germline, CDR1 is LNHDA and CDR2 is SQIVND (reference sequence). This CDR3 region has 13 residues. V was clipped by 5 bases and J by 7 bases, with 12 bases between them. In DNA form, the CDR3 reads TGTGCCAGTAGTTATAGGGGGGGGAATGAGCAGTTCTTC. The encoded protein is CASSYRGGNEQFF.

This clonotype was seen at least ten times. The V and J genes are TRBV7-2 and TRBJ2-7; 13 positions match TRBD2. The CDR3 totals 16 residues. J lost 6 bases, V lost 1 base, and 6 bases had no gene match. CDR1 is SGHTA, CDR2 FQGNSA, per germline. In DNA, the CDR3 is TGTGCCAGCAGCTTAGAGAGCGGACTAGCGGGAGTCGAGCAGTACTTC. Translating gives CASSLESGLAGVEQYF. The whole variable domain, filled in from reference TRBV7-2 and TRBJ2-7, reads GAGVSQSPSNKVTEKGKDVELRCDPISGHTALYWYRQSLGQGLEFLIYFQGNSAPDKSGLPSDRFSAERTGGSVSTLTIQRTQQEDSAVYLCASSLESGLAGVEQYFGPGTRLTVT.

This clonotype turned up a few times. The chain combines TRBV2 with TRBJ2-2; possible D gene TRBD1, 8 bases. This CDR3 contains 15 residues. Germline loops: CDR1 SNHLY, CDR2 FYNNEI. Deletions cut 7 bases from V and 4 bases from J, with 16 bases between. The CDR3 spells CASTDGGTGTGELFF. The CDR3 DNA sequence: TGTGCCAGCACAGACGGGGGGACAGGCACCGGGGAGCTGTTTTTT.

This clonotype turned up a few times. This rearrangement joins TRBV28 to TRBJ2-3; TRBD2 agrees at 8 bases. The junction had 11 bases not matched to a gene; V was cut back by 6 bases and J by 3 bases. This CDR3 has 16 amino acids. CDR1 is MDHEN, CDR2 SYDVKM, per germline. In nucleotides, the CDR3 is TGTGCCAGCAGCCTCAGCGGGGGAGCGCAAACAGATACGCAGTATTTT. Amino acid sequence: CASSLSGGAQTDTQYF.

This sequence joins TRBV28 and TRBJ1-1, with D hard to call. Germline V gives CDR1 MDHEN, CDR2 SYDVKM. Deletions cut 1 base from V and 6 bases from J, with 9 bases between. The CDR3 length is 13 residues. The CDR3, as DNA: TGTGCCAGCAGTTTATCGTTGTCTCCTGAAGCTTTCTTT. Protein: CASSLSLSPEAFF.

The J gene is TRBJ2-7, the V gene TRBV20-1, with 8 bases matching TRBD2. Germline CDR1 and CDR2: DFQATT and SNEGSKA (reference sequence). After removal of 0 bases from V and 4 bases from J, the junction contained 8 bases not matched to a gene. CDR3 length equals 15 residues. CDR3 DNA sequence: TGCAGTGCTAGAGATAATAGCGGGAATTTGTACGAGCAGTACTTC. It yields the protein CSARDNSGNLYEQYF.

This clonotype was observed at least ten times. This sequence joins TRBV7-2 and TRBJ1-2; TRBD1 matches at 7 bases. After removal of 1 base from V and 4 bases from J, the junction contained 6 bases not matched to a gene. The length of the CDR3 is 15 residues. Germline V CDR1 and CDR2: SGHTA, FQGNSA. Here the CDR3 reads CASSLDLGQTYGYTF. In DNA, the CDR3 is TGTGCCAGCAGCTTAGACTTGGGACAGACCTATGGCTACACCTTC.

CDR3 sequence reads: CASNVDRMGEQYF. In DNA, the CDR3 is TGTGCCAGCAATGTAGACAGAATGGGCGAGCAGTACTTC. This chain joins TRBV28 and TRBJ2-7, with a possible D match to TRBD1 (5 bases). Deletions cut 7 bases from V and 6 bases from J, with 16 bases between. Germline V gene lookup returns CDR1 MDHEN and CDR2 SYDVKM. CDR3 length: 13 amino acids. Combining the CDR3 with reference TRBV28 and TRBJ2-7 gives the whole variable domain DVKVTQSSRYLVKRTGEKVFLECVQDMDHENMFWYRQDPGLGLRLIYFSYDVKMKEKGDIPEGYSVSREKKERFSLILESASTNQTSMYLCASNVDRMGEQYFGPGTRLTVT.

The rearrangement uses TRBV6-6 and TRBJ2-2; no definite D call. Germline V gives CDR1 MNHNY, CDR2 SVGAGI (reference sequence). This CDR3 has 14 residues. V was clipped by 7 bases and J by 2 bases, with 11 bases between them. CDR3 sequence: CASIQDTNTGELFF. The DNA of the CDR3 is TGTGCCAGCATACAAGACACAAACACCGGGGAGCTGTTTTTT.

In its sample, this clonotype was seen a few times. The chain employs TRBV7-9 and TRBJ2-1; no clear D. The CDR3 has 12 residues. Germline V gene sequence: CDR1 SEHNR, CDR2 FQNEAQ (reference sequence). Trimming cost V 3 bases and J 5 bases, with 5 bases left between them. CDR3 coding DNA: TGTGCCAGCAGCTTTGGCGACAATGAGCAGTTCTTC. It translates to CASSFGDNEQFF.

This clonotype showed up many times. The gene calls are TRBV7-2 and TRBJ1-2; D not certain. CDR1 SGHTA and CDR2 FQGNSA come from the germline V gene. The CDR3 runs 12 residues. With 7 bases removed from V and 4 bases from J, the gap between germline ends came to 10 bases. Written as DNA, the CDR3 is TGTGCCAGCACCCTGGGTCCCTATGGCTACACCTTC. Protein: CASTLGPYGYTF.